The next 20 T cell receptor beta chains were all read from a single sample in a study of regulatory T cells in long-lasting Graves disease. The time point denotes: persistent/refractory GD, antithyroid drugs over 5 years with positive TRAb. From PBMCs, RNA was extracted and then used to make the TCR library. With iRepertoire HTBI primers and Arm-PCR of CDR3 regions, TCR beta libraries were built. In TCRdb, the multiplex PCR reads were re-called with MiXCR into one record per CDR3 protein. In the table there are hundreds of thousands of distinct CDR3 sequences, 15% to 20% of which are singletons. The material sequenced was peripheral blood mononuclear cells (PBMCs), taken when the disease was refractory, from a patient treated with antithyroid drugs. The receptor set was obtained from a female donor with Graves disease.

The CDR3 reads CASGWNTQYF. In DNA, the CDR3 is TGTGCCAGCGGATGGAATACGCAGTATTTT. V usage is TRBV27 and J usage is TRBJ2-3; no clear D gene. The CDR3 loop spans 10 amino acids. The germline V gene has CDR1 MNHEY and CDR2 SMNVEV (reference sequence). V was shortened by 8 bases and J by 7 bases, with 7 bases between the two germline ends.

This clonotype came up a few times. The CDR3 reads CASGIQGANTIYF. CDR3 sequence (DNA): TGTGCCAGCGGGATACAGGGAGCAAACACCATATATTTT. The rearrangement uses TRBV2 and TRBJ1-3, with D perhaps matching TRBD1 (6 bases). V lost 8 bases to trimming and J lost 6 bases, with 14 bases between them. This CDR3 comprises 13 residues. Germline loops: CDR1 SNHLY, CDR2 FYNNEI. The complete variable domain, with remaining parts taken from reference TRBV2 and TRBJ1-3, reads EPEVTQTPSHQVTQMGQEVILRCVPISNHLYFYWYRQILGQKVEFLVSFYNNEISEKSEIFDDQFSVERPDGSNFTLKIRSTKLEDSAMYFCASGIQGANTIYFGEGSWLTVV.

In regard to this clonotype: A much more abundant neighbour one base away suggests this may be a read error. The chain employs TRBV9 and TRBJ1-6; D is ambiguous. Germline loops: CDR1 SGDLS, CDR2 YYNGEE. The CDR3 is 15 amino acids. Trimming left V 0 bases short and J 3 bases short, with 7 bases between. CDR3 sequence: CASSVVGNYNSPLHF. The CDR3 DNA is TGTGCCAGCAGCGTAGTAGGGAACTATAATTCACCCCTCCACTTT.

In this sample, this clonotype turned up many times. This chain joins TRBV28 and TRBJ1-2, with D uncertain. The CDR3 sequence is 17 residues long. Germline-derived CDR1 and CDR2 are MDHEN and SYDVKM. V was trimmed by 3 bases and J by 8 bases, leaving 25 bases between them. This chain's CDR3 is CASSFLIPRASAGGYTF. CDR3 nucleotides: TGTGCCAGCAGTTTTTTGATACCCCGAGCCTCTGCGGGGGGCTACACCTTC.

The V call is TRBV11-3, the J call TRBJ2-1; no clear D. The CDR3 totals 13 residues. Germline values: CDR1 SGHNT, CDR2 YENEEA. Deletions cut 7 bases from V and 3 bases from J, with 10 bases between. The CDR3 region has the DNA TGTGCCAGCACCTTCGACTTCTACAATGAGCAGTTCTTC. It yields the protein CASTFDFYNEQFF.

This clonotype showed up just a few times. This chain links TRBV20-1 with TRBJ1-2; D is unclear. Germline values: CDR1 DFQATT, CDR2 SNEGSKA (reference sequence). With 6 bases removed from V and 8 bases from J, the gap between germline ends came to 16 bases. This CDR3 contains 12 residues. CDR3 in DNA: TGCAGTGCCATTGAGCGTTTAAGCGGCTACACCTTC. It codes for CSAIERLSGYTF.

The rearrangement joins TRBV6-2 or TRBV6-3 to TRBJ2-3, with 10 bases matching TRBD2. Germline V gene data show CDR1 as MNHEY and CDR2 as SVGEGT. The J segment lost 2 bases and the V segment lost 0 bases, leaving 5 bases of the junction unmatched. The CDR3 runs 17 residues. The CDR3 protein is CASSYSLAGALTDTQYF. CDR3 coding DNA: TGTGCCAGCAGTTACTCTCTAGCGGGGGCCCTCACAGATACGCAGTATTTT.

This clonotype was seen more than once but under ten times. The chain joins TRBV7-9 to TRBJ1-1; possible D gene TRBD1, 6 bases. Germline assignment: CDR1 SEHNR and CDR2 FQNEAQ (reference sequence). The CDR3 length is 15 residues. V shed 1 base and J shed 4 bases, with 13 bases lying between them. Written as DNA, the CDR3 is TGTGCCAGCAGCTTAGTGCAGGGGATGAGCACTGAAGCTTTCTTT. It specifies CASSLVQGMSTEAFF.

In its sample, this clonotype was seen many times. V usage is TRBV29-1 and J usage is TRBJ2-5; 9 nucleotides match TRBD2. This CDR3 is 14 amino acids long. Germline V gives CDR1 SQVTM, CDR2 ANQGSEA. Germline trimming cut 7 bases from V and 1 base from J; bases unmatched to any gene: 7. This CDR3 reads CSGGGAPSQETQYF. In nucleotides, the CDR3 is TGCAGCGGCGGGGGGGCCCCCAGCCAAGAGACCCAGTACTTC.

This clonotype was detected many times. The chain links TRBV4-2 to TRBJ2-5, with D perhaps TRBD2 (5 bases). This CDR3 has 14 residues. Trimming removed 4 bases from V and 5 bases from J, with 14 bases in between. Germline CDR1 and CDR2: LGHNA and YNFKEQ. CDR3 DNA: TGTGCCAGCAGCCGTATTGCGGGTGACGAGACCCAGTACTTC. Protein sequence: CASSRIAGDETQYF.

The rearrangement uses TRBV3-1 and TRBJ1-1, with D tentatively TRBD1 (5 bases). V dropped 0 bases and J dropped 11 bases, with 16 bases sitting between them. Germline V lookup: CDR1 LGHDT, CDR2 YNNKEL (reference sequence). There are 14 residues in the CDR3. CDR3 protein: CASSQDLGGLRAFF. As DNA, the CDR3 is TGTGCCAGCAGCCAAGATTTGGGGGGACTGCGGGCTTTCTTT.

The rearrangement uses TRBV7-9 and TRBJ1-4; 8 bases agree with TRBD1. The V segment lost 6 bases and the J segment 4 bases; nucleotides outside the gene matches: 4. The CDR3 totals 14 residues. CDR1 and CDR2 from the germline V gene are SEHNR and FQNEAQ (reference sequence). Here the CDR3 DNA reads TGTGCCAGCAGGGGACAGGATAATAATGAAAAACTGTTTTTT. Translated: CASRGQDNNEKLFF. Full variable domain (outside the CDR3, taken from reference TRBV7-9 and TRBJ1-4): DTGVSQNPRHKITKRGQNVTFRCDPISEHNRLYWYRQTLGQGPEFLTYFQNEAQLEKSRLLSDRFSAERPKGSFSTLEIQRTEQGDSAMYLCASRGQDNNEKLFFGSGTQLSVL.

In this sample, this clonotype turned up many times. This chain connects TRBV7-2 to TRBJ1-6; 10 bases fit TRBD1. V shed 2 bases and J 17 bases; nucleotides not matched to a gene: 12. CDR1 and CDR2 (germline): SGHTA, FQGNSA. The length of the CDR3 is 15 residues. The DNA for the CDR3 is TGTGCCAGCAGCTTAATAAGCTTATCGGGACAGGGGTTCCACTTT. It specifies CASSLISLSGQGFHF.

In this sample, this clonotype turned up a few times. The chain has TRBV6-2 or TRBV6-3 and TRBJ2-7, with 7 bases identical to TRBD2. This CDR3 is 13 amino acids long. V was pared by 2 bases and J by 6 bases, with 4 bases of the junction left unmatched. Germline CDR1 MNHEY, CDR2 SVGEGT. CDR3 nucleotide sequence: TGTGCCAGCAGTTACCCGACTAGCCCCGAGCAGTACTTC. Amino acid sequence: CASSYPTSPEQYF.

The V and J genes are TRBV3-1 and TRBJ1-6; D not resolved. CDR1 and CDR2 from the germline V gene are LGHDT and YNNKEL (reference sequence). The V gene lost 3 bases and the J gene lost 9 bases, with 18 bases spanning the gap. The CDR3 sequence is 16 residues long. This CDR3 is CASSQEGSIFGSPLHF. The CDR3 DNA sequence: TGTGCCAGCAGCCAGGAGGGCTCGATTTTTGGTTCACCCCTCCACTTT.

This clonotype was found a few times. J is TRBJ1-1 and V is TRBV19, with D maybe TRBD1 (6 bases). V lost 2 bases, J lost 5 bases, and 12 bases lay in between. Germline values: CDR1 LNHDA, CDR2 SQIVND (reference sequence). CDR3 length equals 14 residues. The CDR3 here is CASSINRELTEAFF. CDR3 DNA: TGTGCCAGTAGTATAAACAGGGAGTTGACTGAAGCTTTCTTT.

This clonotype has a count of ten or more. V usage is TRBV3-1 and J usage is TRBJ2-5, with 7 bases lining up with TRBD2. The germline V gene encodes CDR1 LGHDT and CDR2 YNNKEL (reference sequence). The ends lost 5 bases at V and 4 bases at J; junction bases unmatched: 7. The CDR3 sequence is 14 residues long. The CDR3 protein is CASSLASGGETQYF. The CDR3 DNA reads as TGTGCCAGCAGCTTGGCTAGCGGAGGAGAGACCCAGTACTTC.

About this clonotype: A read error is possible here, since a much larger clone lies one base away. This rearrangement joins TRBV11-2 to TRBJ2-4, with D maybe TRBD1 (5 bases). This CDR3 is 17 amino acids long. Germline lookup yields CDR1 SGHAT and CDR2 FQNNGV. The germline V and J ends were trimmed by 1 base and 0 bases, with 13 bases remaining between them. CDR3 nucleotide sequence: TGTGCCAGCAGCTTAGGGGGCCTACCCCTAGCCAAAAACATTCAGTACTTC. Amino acid sequence: CASSLGGLPLAKNIQYF.

In its sample, this clonotype was seen many times. This rearrangement joins TRBV7-2 to TRBJ1-4; TRBD1 might be the D (5 bases). The V and J ends lost 1 base and 4 bases respectively, with 10 bases between them. The CDR3 is 15 amino acids. The germline V gene encodes CDR1 SGHTA and CDR2 FQGNSA. The CDR3 reads CASSLDRRVNEKLFF. For the CDR3, the DNA is TGTGCCAGCAGCTTAGACAGGCGAGTTAATGAAAAACTGTTTTTT.

A note on this clonotype: A much larger clone lies a single base off, so this may be a read error. The rearrangement joins TRBV13 to TRBJ2-7; D may correspond to TRBD1 or TRBD2 (5 bases each). Germline V gene lookup returns CDR1 PRHDT and CDR2 FYEKMQ (reference sequence). The CDR3 runs 14 residues. V was pared by 2 bases and J by 6 bases, with 14 bases between. The CDR3 loop is CASSLQLGVGEQYF. CDR3 nucleotide sequence: TGTGCCAGCAGCTTACAACTAGGGGTAGGCGAGCAGTACTTC.